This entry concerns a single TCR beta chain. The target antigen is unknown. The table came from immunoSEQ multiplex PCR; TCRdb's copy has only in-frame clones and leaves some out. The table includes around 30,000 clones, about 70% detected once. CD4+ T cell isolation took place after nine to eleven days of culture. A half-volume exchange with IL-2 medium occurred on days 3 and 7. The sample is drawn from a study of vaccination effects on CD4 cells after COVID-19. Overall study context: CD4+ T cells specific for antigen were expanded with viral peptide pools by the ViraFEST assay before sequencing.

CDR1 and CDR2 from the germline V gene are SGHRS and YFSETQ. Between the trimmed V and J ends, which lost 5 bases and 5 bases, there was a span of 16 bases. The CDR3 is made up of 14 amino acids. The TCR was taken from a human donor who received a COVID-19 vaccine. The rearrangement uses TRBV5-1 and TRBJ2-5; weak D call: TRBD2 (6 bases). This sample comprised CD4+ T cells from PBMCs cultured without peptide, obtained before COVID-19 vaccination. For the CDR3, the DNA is TGCGCCAGCAGTCCGGGGGACCCGCGGGAGACCCAGTACTTC. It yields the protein CASSPGDPRETQYF.